Shown below are 27 T cell receptor beta chains from a single sample sequenced in a study of T cell responses to AZD1222 COVID-19 vaccine. Here immunoSEQ multiplex PCR was the method, and the copy in TCRdb shows in-frame clones only, minus some. In the table there are 95,000 or so clones, approximately 91% of which are singletons. The sequences come from peripheral blood, collected on day 0 of AZD1222 vaccination. The receptors come from an adult in good health.

This clone was seen a single time. The rearrangement uses TRBV2 and TRBJ1-5, with 7 bases lining up with TRBD1. Germline V gives CDR1 SNHLY, CDR2 FYNNEI. This CDR3 comprises 14 residues. V shed 2 bases, J shed 2 bases, and the junction held 0 bases outside the gene matches. The CDR3 is CASSEQGGNQPQHF. Written as DNA, the CDR3 is TGTGCCAGCAGTGAACAGGGGGGCAATCAGCCCCAGCATTTT. The whole variable domain, filled in from reference TRBV2 and TRBJ1-5, reads EPEVTQTPSHQVTQMGQEVILRCVPISNHLYFYWYRQILGQKVEFLVSFYNNEISEKSEIFDDQFSVERPDGSNFTLKIRSTKLEDSAMYFCASSEQGGNQPQHFGDGTRLSIL.

The V and J genes are TRBV19 and TRBJ1-2; 7 bases are a match to TRBD1. The junction had 7 bases not matched to a gene; V was cut back by 9 bases and J by 6 bases. This CDR3 has 12 residues. Germline CDR1 is LNHDA and CDR2 is SQIVND (reference sequence). CDR3 DNA: TGTGCCAGCCAGACAGGGTTCAATGGCTACACCTTC. Protein: CASQTGFNGYTF.

The J gene is TRBJ1-1, the V gene TRBV3-1 (or the pseudogene TRBV3-2); the D gene is possibly TRBD1 (6 bases). Germline V gene lookup returns CDR1 LGHDT and CDR2 YNNKEL (reference sequence). The CDR3 runs to 16 residues. V lost 2 bases and J 2 bases, leaving 15 bases between the germline ends. The CDR3 DNA is TGTGCCAGCAGCCAAACCCCCTCGACAGGAAACACTGAAGCTTTCTTT. Translated, it gives CASSQTPSTGNTEAFF.

This chain connects TRBV6-5 to TRBJ1-2; 8 bases are shared with TRBD1. The CDR3 contains 14 residues. Looked up from germline, CDR1 is MNHEY and CDR2 is SVGAGI. Trimming removed 6 bases from V and 1 base from J; junction bases left unmatched: 4. The CDR3 coding sequence is TGTGCCAGCAGCGGGACAGGCTTTAACTATGGCTACACCTTC. The encoded protein is CASSGTGFNYGYTF.

This clone was picked up a small number of times. The rearrangement links TRBV5-4 to TRBJ2-2; no clear D. Germline V lookup: CDR1 SGHNT, CDR2 YYREEE (reference sequence). Trimming took off 0 bases at V and 1 base at J, with 4 bases between the two ends. The CDR3 length is 14 residues. This CDR3 reads CASSLGQNTGELFF. The DNA of the CDR3 is TGTGCCAGCAGCTTGGGACAGAACACCGGGGAGCTGTTTTTT.

The J gene is TRBJ2-3, the V gene TRBV5-4; TRBD2 agrees at 7 bases. Trimming at V came to 3 bases and at J to 0 bases, leaving 7 bases not matched to a gene. Germline loops: CDR1 SGHNT, CDR2 YYREEE (reference sequence). This CDR3 has 16 residues. The CDR3 coding sequence is TGTGCCAGCAGCTGGGACTATCAGACTAGCACAGATACGCAGTATTTT. It translates to CASSWDYQTSTDTQYF.

This chain connects TRBV7-9 to TRBJ2-1; TRBD1 might be the D (6 bases). The CDR3 is 18 amino acids. CDR1 is SEHNR and CDR2 is FQNEAQ in the germline V gene (reference sequence). V was shortened by 2 bases and J by 3 bases, with 20 bases between the two germline ends. The CDR3 region has the DNA TGTGCCAGCAGCTTAACATCGAGGGGGTACACAATCTACAATGAGCAGTTCTTC. The encoded protein is CASSLTSRGYTIYNEQFF. The full variable domain, rest sourced from reference TRBV7-9 and TRBJ2-1, is DTGVSQNPRHKITKRGQNVTFRCDPISEHNRLYWYRQTLGQGPEFLTYFQNEAQLEKSRLLSDRFSAERPKGSFSTLEIQRTEQGDSAMYLCASSLTSRGYTIYNEQFFGPGTRLTVL.

The chain combines TRBV5-5 with TRBJ1-1, with TRBD1 matching over 9 bases. The CDR3 covers 15 residues. V lost 4 bases and J lost 1; bases outside the gene matches: 5. Germline V gene lookup returns CDR1 SGHKS and CDR2 YYEKEE (reference sequence). The CDR3 sequence is CASSRLQGANTEAFF. In DNA, the CDR3 is TGTGCCAGCAGCCGCTTACAGGGGGCGAACACTGAAGCTTTCTTT.

The V gene is TRBV6-6, the J gene TRBJ1-4; possible D gene TRBD1, 6 bases. CDR3 length: 15 amino acids. V dropped 2 bases and J dropped 7 bases, with 14 bases sitting between them. Per germline, CDR1 MNHNY and CDR2 SVGAGI (reference sequence). This CDR3 is CASSYQPGEVEKLFF. CDR3 coding DNA: TGTGCCAGCAGTTACCAGCCAGGGGAGGTTGAAAAACTGTTTTTT.

This clone showed up just a few times. The chain has TRBV27 and TRBJ1-4, with D possibly being TRBD1 (6 bases). The germline V gene encodes CDR1 MNHEY and CDR2 SMNVEV (reference sequence). This CDR3 spans 15 amino acids. V lost 5 bases to trimming and J lost 4 bases, with 14 bases between them. The CDR3 is CASSPPGAINEKLFF. The CDR3 DNA follows: TGTGCCAGCAGTCCCCCAGGGGCGATTAATGAAAAACTGTTTTTT.

The chain joins TRBV6-2 or TRBV6-3 to TRBJ2-3; D perhaps matches TRBD1 (5 bases). Deletions cut 2 bases from V and 6 bases from J, with 24 bases between. This CDR3 contains 18 residues. From germline, CDR1 is MNHEY and CDR2 SVGEGT. The CDR3 region is CASSYRGDSNSLHDTQYF. The CDR3 coding sequence is TGTGCCAGCAGTTACCGAGGAGACAGTAATTCTCTTCACGATACGCAGTATTTT.

The genes are TRBV5-3 and TRBJ1-1, with unresolved D. TRBV5-3 is annotated as an ORF whose role is uncertain. The CDR3 is 14 residues long. Trimming stripped 0 bases from V and 1 base from J, with 7 bases between. CDR3: CARSLGRSNTEAFF. The DNA for the CDR3 is TGTGCCAGAAGCTTGGGCAGGTCGAACACTGAAGCTTTCTTT.

The V call is TRBV3-1 (or the pseudogene TRBV3-2), the J call TRBJ1-2; tentative D call: TRBD1 (6 bases). Trimming stripped 2 bases from V and 7 bases from J, with 14 bases between. The CDR3 has 14 amino acids. Germline V gene data show CDR1 as LGHDT and CDR2 as YNNKEL (reference sequence). CDR3 nucleotide sequence: TGTGCCAGCAGCCAATCTGGGGGGCTGCTTGGCTACACCTTC. It translates to CASSQSGGLLGYTF.

The chain carries TRBV2 and TRBJ1-2; D gene ambiguous. The CDR3 runs 19 residues. CDR1 is SNHLY and CDR2 is FYNNEI in the germline V gene. With 7 bases removed from V and 5 bases from J, the gap between germline ends came to 32 bases. CDR3 amino acids: CASTPQKYKISPHTYGYTF. CDR3 nucleotides: TGTGCCAGCACTCCCCAGAAGTACAAAATATCCCCCCACACATATGGCTACACCTTC.

This clone showed up just once. The chain couples TRBV7-2 to TRBJ1-2; D may be TRBD1 (5 bases). Germline V gives CDR1 SGHTA, CDR2 FQGNSA. With 3 bases removed from V and 4 bases from J, the gap between germline ends came to 6 bases. The CDR3 has 12 amino acids. CDR3 residues: CASSLGGYGYTF. The CDR3, as DNA: TGTGCCAGCAGCTTGGGGGGCTATGGCTACACCTTC.

V and J are TRBV12-3 or TRBV12-4 and TRBJ1-2; TRBD1 matches 7 bases. Losses at the gene ends were 5 bases for V and 9 bases for J; bases not matched to a gene: 9. This CDR3 contains 13 residues. CDR3 sequence (DNA): TGTGCCAGCAGTACCGACAGGGAACAGCGCTACACCTTC. Protein sequence: CASSTDREQRYTF.

The rearrangement links TRBV7-8 to TRBJ1-2; D gene unclear. Germline assignment: CDR1 SGHVS and CDR2 FQNEAQ. V was clipped by 4 bases and J by 4 bases, with 10 bases between them. The CDR3 has 13 residues. CDR3 coding DNA: TGTGCCAGCAGCTCCCGAGGAGTCTATGGCTACACCTTC. Translation: CASSSRGVYGYTF.

The V call is TRBV5-1, the J call TRBJ1-1, with unresolved D. The CDR3 spans 15 residues. Trimming took 0 bases from V and 0 from J, leaving 9 bases between them. The germline V gene encodes CDR1 SGHRS and CDR2 YFSETQ. The CDR3 DNA reads TGCGCCAGCAGCTTGGTGGGAGGATTGAACACTGAAGCTTTCTTT. This encodes CASSLVGGLNTEAFF. The entire variable domain, with the rest obtained from reference TRBV5-1 and TRBJ1-1, is as follows: KAGVTQTPRYLIKTRGQQVTLSCSPISGHRSVSWYQQTPGQGLQFLFEYFSETQRNKGNFPGRFSGRQFSNSRSEMNVSTLELGDSALYLCASSLVGGLNTEAFFGQGTRLTVV.

The chain combines TRBV18 with TRBJ1-1; D perhaps matches TRBD1 (5 bases). Trimming removed 6 bases from V and 0 bases from J, with 11 bases in between. The CDR3 consists of 14 residues. CDR1 and CDR2 from the germline V gene are KGHSH and LQKENI. CDR3 sequence: CASSLDTMNTEAFF. The CDR3 coding sequence is TGTGCCAGCTCGCTGGACACCATGAACACTGAAGCTTTCTTT.

The rearrangement uses TRBV30 and TRBJ1-2; D uncertain. The ends were cut back, 3 bases at V and 8 bases at J, with 28 bases in the middle. This CDR3 has 17 residues. Germline CDR1 and CDR2: GTSNPN and SVGIG (reference sequence). CDR3 region: CAWSAQLNFPGIRGYTF. CDR3 coding DNA: TGTGCCTGGAGCGCACAACTCAACTTTCCAGGTATCCGGGGCTACACCTTC.

The chain is built from TRBV3-1 (or the pseudogene TRBV3-2) and TRBJ1-1; no reliable D call. The CDR3 extends over 13 amino acids. Germline V gene sequence: CDR1 LGHDT, CDR2 YNNKEL (reference sequence). V lost 0 bases and J 7 bases, leaving 9 bases between the germline ends. CDR3 sequence reads: CASSQDIRGEAFF. In nucleotides, the CDR3 is TGTGCCAGCAGCCAAGATATCCGAGGTGAAGCTTTCTTT.

J is TRBJ2-1 and V is TRBV28; no definite D call. Germline CDR1 is MDHEN and CDR2 is SYDVKM. The CDR3 runs to 13 residues. V shed 7 bases and J shed 2 bases, with 9 bases lying between them. CDR3: CASIGPTYNEQFF. CDR3 bases: TGTGCCAGCATTGGCCCCACCTACAATGAGCAGTTCTTC.

The chain has TRBV10-3 and TRBJ2-3; 11 nucleotides match TRBD2. This CDR3 comprises 14 residues. V trimming: 10 bases; J trimming: 2 bases; junction bases outside the gene matches: 5. Germline V lookup: CDR1 ENHRY, CDR2 SYGVKD. As DNA, the CDR3 is TGTGCCACCGTAGCGGGGGGGCACACAGATACGCAGTATTTT. It translates to CATVAGGHTDTQYF.

The V call is TRBV19, the J call TRBJ2-1, with D unclear. The V end was cut by 4 bases, the J end by 0 bases, with 10 bases between. Germline-derived CDR1 and CDR2 are LNHDA and SQIVND (reference sequence). This CDR3 comprises 15 residues. Here the CDR3 DNA reads TGTGCCAGTAGTACCGCAGCGAGCTCCTACAATGAGCAGTTCTTC. This translates into CASSTAASSYNEQFF.

The chain combines TRBV11-2 with TRBJ2-3; a weak D match, TRBD2 (5 bases). There are 12 residues in the CDR3. V lost 5 bases to trimming and J lost 10 bases, with 13 bases between them. Per germline, CDR1 SGHAT and CDR2 FQNNGV. The CDR3 is CASSLALVAQYF. DNA of the CDR3: TGTGCCAGCAGCCTAGCACTGGTGGCGCAGTATTTT.

This chain's CDR3 is CASSQNHGDEQFF. CDR3 in DNA: TGTGCCAGCAGCCAAAACCACGGAGATGAGCAGTTCTTC. The V call is TRBV3-1 (or the pseudogene TRBV3-2), the J call TRBJ2-1, with unresolved D. With 2 bases removed from V and 8 bases from J, the gap between germline ends came to 10 bases. This CDR3 contains 13 residues. Germline CDR1 LGHDT, CDR2 YNNKEL (reference sequence).

V and J are TRBV10-1 and TRBJ2-2, with a weak D call TRBD2 (6 bases). V was trimmed by 8 bases and J by 7 bases, leaving 8 bases between them. Germline loops: CDR1 WNHNN, CDR2 SYGVQD (reference sequence). The CDR3 spans 11 residues. CDR3 residues: CASAGFGELFF. As DNA, the CDR3 is TGCGCCAGCGCGGGGTTCGGGGAGCTGTTTTTT.